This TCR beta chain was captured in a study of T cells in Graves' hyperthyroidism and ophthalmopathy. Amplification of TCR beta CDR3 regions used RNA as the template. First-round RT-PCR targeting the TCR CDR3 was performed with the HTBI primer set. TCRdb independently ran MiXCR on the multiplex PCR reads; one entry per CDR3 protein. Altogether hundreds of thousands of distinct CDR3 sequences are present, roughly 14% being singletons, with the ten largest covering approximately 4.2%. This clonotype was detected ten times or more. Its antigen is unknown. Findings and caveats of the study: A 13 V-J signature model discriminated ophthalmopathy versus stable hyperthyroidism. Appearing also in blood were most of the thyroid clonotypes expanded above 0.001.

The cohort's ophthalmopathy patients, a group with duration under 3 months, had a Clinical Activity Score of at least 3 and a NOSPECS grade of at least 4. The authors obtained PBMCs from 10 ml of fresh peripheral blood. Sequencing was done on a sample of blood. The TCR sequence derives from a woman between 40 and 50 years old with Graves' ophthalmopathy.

CDR3 sequence: CASSELVGQGYNQPQHF. The DNA for the CDR3 is TGTGCCAGCAGTGAATTAGTTGGGCAGGGGTACAATCAGCCCCAGCATTTT. The chain couples TRBV6-1 to TRBJ1-5, with D possibly TRBD1 on 6 matching bases. V lost 2 bases to trimming and J lost 3 bases, with 17 bases between them. The germline V gene encodes CDR1 MNHNS and CDR2 SASEGT. This CDR3 has 17 residues.